Shown below are 25 T cell receptor beta chains from a single sample sequenced in a study of response to subunit inactivated influenza vaccine (dated by TCRdb to the late 2010s). Library preparation was by RT-PCR. The data were produced on an Illumina HiSeq 2500. The raw public reads went through TCRdb reprocessing: fastp at Q25, MiXCR clone calling, in-frame beta chains kept. Entries that share a CDR3 protein sequence are merged under the most common genes and DNA. This sample has roughly 650,000 distinct CDR3 sequences in its table, and 15% to 17% of those were observed once. Of the sample, around 10% is held by the ten largest clones. Here the sequenced sample was PBMCs from blood, taken about 11 days after vaccination. The receptors here all came from a man over 45 who received an inactivated influenza vaccine. Donor details come from another sample of the same person, matched by shared clones.

This clonotype turned up a few times. The chain recombines TRBV9 with TRBJ2-1; the match to TRBD2 covers 10 bases. Trimming removed 4 bases from V and 7 bases from J; junction bases left unmatched: 8. Germline assignment: CDR1 SGDLS and CDR2 YYNGEE. This CDR3 is 15 amino acids long. CDR3 DNA sequence: TGTGCCAGCAGCATAGGGGCTAGCGGGAGAAATGAGCAGTTCTTC. Its translation: CASSIGASGRNEQFF.

The CDR3 DNA is TGCGCCAGCAAAAGGACAGGTGTGAGTTTGAACAATGAGCAGTTCTTC. It encodes CASKRTGVSLNNEQFF. The chain couples TRBV5-1 to TRBJ2-1, with 7 bases that match TRBD1. The V segment lost 6 bases and the J segment 5 bases; nucleotides outside the gene matches: 14. The V gene's germline CDR1 is SGHRS and CDR2 YFSETQ. This CDR3 contains 16 residues.

The chain joins TRBV19 to TRBJ1-1; 9 bases fit TRBD1. Per the germline V gene, CDR1 is LNHDA and CDR2 is SQIVND (reference sequence). After removal of 5 bases from V and 0 bases from J, the junction contained 7 bases not matched to a gene. The CDR3 runs to 16 residues. The chain's CDR3 is CASSFTGGWMNTEAFF. DNA of the CDR3: TGTGCCAGTAGTTTTACAGGGGGCTGGATGAACACTGAAGCTTTCTTT.

This clonotype was seen many times. The gene calls are TRBV5-1 and TRBJ2-1, with D tentatively TRBD1 (6 bases). V was trimmed by 3 bases and J by 2 bases, leaving 15 bases between them. This CDR3 region has 16 residues. The germline CDR1 and CDR2 sequences are SGHRS and YFSETQ. This CDR3 is CASSSVERTAYNEQFF. CDR3 in DNA: TGCGCCAGCAGCTCCGTGGAAAGGACAGCCTACAATGAGCAGTTCTTC.

This clonotype was found a few times. In nucleotides, the CDR3 is TGTGCCAGCAGCCAAGAGATTCAGGGTGAAAAACTGTTTTTT. Protein product: CASSQEIQGEKLFF. The chain uses TRBV4-2 and TRBJ1-4, with D perhaps TRBD1 (5 bases). Per the germline V gene, CDR1 is LGHNA and CDR2 is YNFKEQ. Trimming pared 0 bases from V and 7 bases from J, leaving 9 bases between. This CDR3 is built from 14 residues.

V and J are TRBV6-2 or TRBV6-3 and TRBJ2-1; TRBD2 aligns across 11 bases. V dropped 2 bases and J dropped 6; count of bases not matched to a gene: 3. The germline gives CDR1 MNHEY, CDR2 SVGEGT. CDR3 length equals 15 residues. The CDR3 region has the DNA TGTGCCAGCAGTTACGAAGGGACTAGCGGCAATGAGCAGTTCTTC. Amino acids: CASSYEGTSGNEQFF.

The table lists this clonotype with many counts. The gene calls are TRBV5-1 and TRBJ2-7; TRBD1 might be the D (6 bases). The germline V gene encodes CDR1 SGHRS and CDR2 YFSETQ. The V gene lost 2 bases and the J gene lost 3 bases, with 15 bases spanning the gap. CDR3 size: 15 residues. The CDR3 bases are TGCGCCAGCAGCTTCAGGGGCGCGTCGGACTACGAGCAGTACTTC. It codes for CASSFRGASDYEQYF.

V and J are TRBV27 and TRBJ2-1, with 11 bases that match TRBD2. CDR1 is MNHEY and CDR2 is SMNVEV in the germline V gene (reference sequence). V shed 2 bases and J 6 bases; nucleotides not matched to a gene: 3. This CDR3 has 15 residues. CDR3 in DNA: TGTGCCAGCAGTTTAAGGGGACTAGCGGCCAATGAGCAGTTCTTC. Amino acid sequence: CASSLRGLAANEQFF.

The chain has TRBV7-2 and TRBJ2-1, with unresolved D. This CDR3 is built from 17 residues. The germline V gene has CDR1 SGHTA and CDR2 FQGNSA. V lost 4 bases and J lost 4, with 20 bases in between. DNA for the CDR3: TGTGCCAGCAGCTCGGCCGGTGGAGATCCAACTTACAATGAGCAGTTCTTC. Protein product: CASSSAGGDPTYNEQFF.

The chain joins TRBV6-1 to TRBJ1-2; D perhaps matches TRBD1 (5 bases). CDR1 and CDR2 (germline): MNHNS, SASEGT. Trimming took off 7 bases at V and 6 bases at J, with 18 bases between the two ends. The CDR3 loop spans 14 amino acids. The CDR3 sequence: CASTLRNGGDGYTF. The DNA of the CDR3 is TGTGCCAGCACCCTACGAAACGGGGGGGATGGCTACACCTTC.

The chain couples TRBV24-1 to TRBJ2-1; D is perhaps TRBD1 or TRBD2 (5 bases each). With 3 bases removed from V and 5 bases from J, the gap between germline ends came to 16 bases. CDR1 is KGHDR and CDR2 is SFDVKD in the germline V gene. The CDR3 has 16 amino acids. The CDR3 nucleotides read TGTGCCACCAGTGATCCAAATGGGAGAGGGGACAATGAGCAGTTCTTC. This codes for CATSDPNGRGDNEQFF.

A few counts support this clonotype. The rearrangement links TRBV3-1 to TRBJ2-7, with unresolved D. From germline, CDR1 is LGHDT and CDR2 YNNKEL (reference sequence). Between the trimmed V and J ends, which lost 1 base and 5 bases, there was a span of 9 bases. The CDR3 totals 13 residues. CDR3 protein: CASSQVSGHEQYF. The CDR3 coding sequence is TGTGCCAGCAGCCAAGTTTCGGGCCACGAGCAGTACTTC.

A few counts support this clonotype. The gene calls are TRBV3-1 and TRBJ2-7, with TRBD2 matching 8 bases. Germline CDR1 and CDR2: LGHDT and YNNKEL (reference sequence). CDR3 size: 15 residues. The V segment lost 8 bases and the J segment 2 bases; nucleotides outside the gene matches: 11. As DNA, the CDR3 is TGTGCCAGCGCGCCCTCGGGAGGGGGGCCCTACGAGCAGTACTTC. Translated, it gives CASAPSGGGPYEQYF.

Ten or more counts support this clonotype. The chain employs TRBV5-1 and TRBJ2-3, with D possibly TRBD2 on 6 matching bases. The CDR3 consists of 15 residues. Per germline, CDR1 SGHRS and CDR2 YFSETQ. V was shortened by 4 bases and J by 2 bases, with 14 bases between the two germline ends. The CDR3 is CASSLETRATDTQYF. CDR3 bases: TGCGCCAGCAGCCTCGAGACTAGAGCCACAGATACGCAGTATTTT.

There are a few counts of this clonotype. The chain is built from TRBV6-5 and TRBJ1-2; D unresolved. Germline V lookup: CDR1 MNHEY, CDR2 SVGAGI. This CDR3 has 14 amino acids. V was cut by 2 bases and J by 0 bases, with 7 bases left in between. The CDR3: CASSYGPPNYGYTF. In nucleotides, the CDR3 is TGTGCCAGCAGTTACGGCCCACCTAACTATGGCTACACCTTC.

This clonotype was seen many times. The chain uses TRBV4-3 and TRBJ2-1; D not resolved. V lost 0 bases, J lost 2 bases, and 11 bases lay in between. Germline values: CDR1 LGHNA, CDR2 YSLEER. The CDR3 totals 16 residues. The CDR3 DNA sequence: TGCGCCAGCAGCCAAGATAGAACGGGTGCCTACAATGAGCAGTTCTTC. Its protein product is CASSQDRTGAYNEQFF.

J is TRBJ2-4 and V is TRBV6-5; 8 bases agree with TRBD1. This CDR3 spans 17 amino acids. Losses at the gene ends were 0 bases for V and 2 bases for J; bases not matched to a gene: 6. CDR1 and CDR2 from the germline V gene are MNHEY and SVGAGI. The DNA of the CDR3 is TGTGCCAGCAGTTACTCGTTTACAGGGGGATCCAAAAACATTCAGTACTTC. Protein sequence: CASSYSFTGGSKNIQYF.

This chain joins TRBV28 and TRBJ2-1, with D possibly TRBD1 on 6 matching bases. This CDR3 is 12 amino acids long. In germline, CDR1 is MDHEN, CDR2 SYDVKM. Trimming left V 4 bases short and J 10 bases short, with 11 bases between. CDR3: CASSYRVREQFF. DNA for the CDR3: TGTGCCAGCAGTTACAGGGTTCGGGAGCAGTTCTTC.

This clonotype was found a few times. The V and J genes are TRBV20-1 and TRBJ2-5; maybe TRBD1 (5 bases). The germline V gene encodes CDR1 DFQATT and CDR2 SNEGSKA (reference sequence). This CDR3 has 14 amino acids. V lost 0 bases and J lost 2, with 10 bases in between. Here the CDR3 DNA reads TGCAGTGCTAGAGAATTGGACATACAAGAGACCCAGTACTTC. It is translated as CSARELDIQETQYF.

The chain joins TRBV20-1 to TRBJ2-2; D possibly matches TRBD1 or TRBD2 (5 bases each). Germline V gene sequence: CDR1 DFQATT, CDR2 SNEGSKA (reference sequence). The CDR3 loop spans 15 amino acids. Trimming took off 4 bases at V and 4 bases at J, with 16 bases between the two ends. CDR3 sequence reads: CSATGTTRGTGELFF. DNA of the CDR3: TGCAGTGCTACAGGGACCACGAGGGGCACCGGGGAGCTGTTTTTT.

A remark on this clonotype: The junction and the germline gene differ at one end; a read error may be behind it. This chain links TRBV12-3 or TRBV12-4 with TRBJ2-7; TRBD2 matches 10 bases. The CDR3 totals 14 residues. CDR3 amino acids: CASSLAGAWQEQYF. The CDR3 coding sequence is TGTGCCAGCAGTCTAGCGGGGGCATGGCAGGAGCAGTACTTC.

The chain joins TRBV4-3 to TRBJ2-2, with D hard to call. The CDR3 covers 15 residues. The V gene's germline CDR1 is LGHNA and CDR2 YSLEER. V was clipped by 2 bases and J by 1 base, with 8 bases between them. The CDR3 reads CASSQYPGNTGELFF. CDR3 DNA sequence: TGCGCCAGCAGCCAATATCCCGGGAACACCGGGGAGCTGTTTTTT.

The rearrangement links TRBV5-1 to TRBJ2-3, with 7 bases matching TRBD1. V was pared by 2 bases and J by 6 bases, with 6 bases of the junction left unmatched. Germline V gene lookup returns CDR1 SGHRS and CDR2 YFSETQ. This CDR3 contains 14 residues. CDR3 loop: CASSLADRADTQYF. In DNA, the CDR3 is TGCGCCAGCAGCTTAGCAGACAGGGCCGATACGCAGTATTTT.

In this sample, this clonotype turned up a few times. The J gene is TRBJ1-1, the V gene TRBV10-3, with a tentative D call TRBD1 (5 bases). The CDR3 length is 16 residues. V was clipped by 0 bases and J by 0 bases, with 11 bases between them. CDR1 is ENHRY, CDR2 SYGVKD, per germline. The CDR3 loop reads CAISESDRFMNTEAFF. The CDR3 DNA reads TGTGCCATCAGTGAGTCAGACAGATTCATGAACACTGAAGCTTTCTTT.

This clonotype appeared a few times. A much larger clone lies one base from this, so it may be a read error. V usage is TRBV11-2 and J usage is TRBJ2-5; a weak D match, TRBD1 (6 bases). Germline V gene sequence: CDR1 SGHAT, CDR2 FQNNGV. This CDR3 comprises 13 residues. V was shortened by 6 bases and J by 0 bases, with 8 bases between the two germline ends. Here the CDR3 DNA reads TGTGCCAGCAGGTGGACAGACCAAGAGACCCAGTACTTC. It encodes CASRWTDQETQYF.